The 29 T cell receptor beta chains below were found in one sample sequenced in a study of T cells in localized non-small cell lung cancer. TCRdb's copy holds only in-frame clones and misses some; the assay was immunoSEQ multiplex PCR. The sample shows approximately 30,000 clones, roughly 90% of them seen only once. The sequences come from peripheral blood, collected before any cancer treatment. The source is a woman aged 35-70 years with stage I lung adenocarcinoma.

The J gene is TRBJ2-4, the V gene TRBV2, with D possibly called TRBD1 or TRBD2 (6 bases each). This CDR3 has 13 amino acids. The V and J ends lost 7 bases and 14 bases respectively, with 21 bases between them. Germline CDR1 is SNHLY and CDR2 is FYNNEI. The CDR3 loop reads CASTRLGGIEEYF. DNA of the CDR3: TGTGCCAGCACCCGATTAGGGGGGATAGAGGAGTACTTC.

This clone came up once. The rearrangement uses TRBV29-1 and TRBJ2-1, with 7 nucleotides matching TRBD2. Germline V gene lookup returns CDR1 SQVTM and CDR2 ANQGSEA. The CDR3 spans 12 residues. Germline trimming cut 8 bases from V and 6 bases from J; bases unmatched to any gene: 7. The CDR3 coding sequence is TGCAGCCCCCGGGGGGAGGGCAATGAGCAGTTCTTC. It translates to CSPRGEGNEQFF.

The chain employs TRBV27 and TRBJ2-4; a weak D match, TRBD1 (5 bases). This CDR3 has 15 residues. The V and J ends lost 3 bases and 4 bases respectively, with 13 bases between them. Germline V gives CDR1 MNHEY, CDR2 SMNVEV (reference sequence). CDR3 residues: CASSFFPGFKNIQYF. The CDR3 region has the DNA TGTGCCAGCAGTTTTTTCCCAGGGTTTAAAAACATTCAGTACTTC.

The V and J genes are TRBV9 and TRBJ1-4, with 8 bases aligning to TRBD1. The J segment lost 6 bases and the V segment lost 4 bases, leaving 8 bases of the junction unmatched. The CDR3 has 15 amino acids. Per germline, CDR1 SGDLS and CDR2 YYNGEE. CDR3 DNA: TGTGCCAGCAGCCTCAGGACAGGGATTTATGAAAAACTGTTTTTT. Amino acid sequence: CASSLRTGIYEKLFF.

This clone is a singleton in its sample. This chain joins TRBV5-1 and TRBJ1-2, with 9 positions matching TRBD1. Trimming at V came to 2 bases and at J to 2 bases, leaving 4 bases not matched to a gene. This CDR3 is 15 amino acids long. The germline CDR1 and CDR2 sequences are SGHRS and YFSETQ. In DNA, the CDR3 is TGCGCCAGCAGCTTCGGGGACAGGGACAACTATGGCTACACCTTC. Amino acid sequence: CASSFGDRDNYGYTF.

This chain joins TRBV9 and TRBJ1-1, with D perhaps TRBD1 (5 bases). There are 14 residues in the CDR3. Germline V gene lookup returns CDR1 SGDLS and CDR2 YYNGEE. Trimming pared 3 bases from V and 1 base from J, leaving 10 bases between. The chain's CDR3 is CASSAGTANTEAFF. For the CDR3, the DNA is TGTGCCAGCAGCGCCGGGACGGCGAACACTGAAGCTTTCTTT.

The chain couples TRBV27 to TRBJ2-5; TRBD2 is a possible D gene (6 bases). The CDR3 contains 16 residues. Per germline, CDR1 MNHEY and CDR2 SMNVEV (reference sequence). V lost 3 bases to trimming and J lost 4 bases, with 18 bases between them. CDR3 sequence reads: CASSLVQAGLRETQYF. The CDR3 DNA reads TGTGCCAGCAGTTTGGTTCAGGCGGGGCTTCGAGAGACCCAGTACTTC.

CDR3 coding DNA: TGTGCCAGTAGTGGGCGAAATACGCAGTATTTT. Its translation is CASSGRNTQYF. The genes are TRBV19 and TRBJ2-3; D not certain. The CDR3 is 11 amino acids. Germline assignment: CDR1 LNHDA and CDR2 SQIVND (reference sequence). V lost 5 bases and J lost 7, with 7 bases in between. Together with reference TRBV19 and TRBJ2-3, the CDR3 gives the full variable domain: DGGITQSPKYLFRKEGQNVTLSCEQNLNHDAMYWYRQDPGQGLRLIYYSQIVNDFQKGDIAEGYSVSREKKESFPLTVTSAQKNPTAFYLCASSGRNTQYFGPGTRLTVL.

The chain carries TRBV19 and TRBJ1-5; D gene unclear. Germline assignment: CDR1 LNHDA and CDR2 SQIVND (reference sequence). The CDR3 contains 12 residues. V was clipped by 9 bases and J by 1 base, with 7 bases between them. In DNA, the CDR3 is TGTGCCAGCCGTAGCAGCAATCAGCCCCAGCATTTT. This sequence encodes CASRSSNQPQHF.

This clone came up once. The V call is TRBV6-4, the J call TRBJ2-1; 10 positions agree with TRBD1. This CDR3 has 15 residues. Looked up from germline, CDR1 is MRHNA and CDR2 is SNTAGT. J lost 8 bases, V lost 6 bases, and 10 bases had no gene match. The CDR3 loop reads CASSQGQGGVDEQFF. Written as DNA, the CDR3 is TGTGCCAGCAGCCAAGGACAGGGGGGGGTCGATGAGCAGTTCTTC.

This clone appeared a few times. The CDR3 nucleotides are TGCGCCAGCAGCTTGGGTGGGACACAGAACACTGAAGCTTTCTTT. It is translated as CASSLGGTQNTEAFF. The chain has TRBV5-1 and TRBJ1-1, with D possibly matching TRBD1 (6 bases). The CDR3 contains 15 residues. Germline V gene sequence: CDR1 SGHRS, CDR2 YFSETQ. Between the trimmed V and J ends, which lost 0 bases and 1 base, there was a span of 10 bases.

This chain links TRBV15 with TRBJ1-4, with no clear D. From germline, CDR1 is LNHNV and CDR2 YYDKDF (reference sequence). The CDR3 runs 13 residues. V lost 1 base to trimming and J lost 3 bases, with 3 bases between them. The CDR3 DNA reads as TGTGCCACCAGCAGAGGGGCTAATGAAAAACTGTTTTTT. Translation: CATSRGANEKLFF.

J is TRBJ2-5 and V is TRBV5-1; 8 nucleotides match TRBD2. This CDR3 has 14 residues. V lost 0 bases, J lost 4 bases, and 2 bases stayed unmatched. Germline V CDR1 and CDR2: SGHRS, YFSETQ. This CDR3 reads CASSLGGTRETQYF. CDR3 coding DNA: TGCGCCAGCAGCTTGGGGGGGACTAGAGAGACCCAGTACTTC.

This chain uses TRBV6-4 with TRBJ2-6, with unresolved D. V was clipped by 2 bases and J by 1 base, with 6 bases between them. Germline V gene data show CDR1 as MRHNA and CDR2 as SNTAGT. The CDR3 loop spans 15 amino acids. DNA of the CDR3: TGTGCCAGCAGTGACAAAGGTTCTGGGGCCAACGTCCTGACTTTC. Protein: CASSDKGSGANVLTF.

The chain couples TRBV7-2 to TRBJ2-5; D call uncertain. V lost 2 bases to trimming and J lost 2 bases, with 15 bases between them. Germline CDR1 and CDR2: SGHTA and FQGNSA. CDR3 length equals 16 residues. The CDR3 DNA is TGTGCCAGCAGCTTAAGGCGGTACTTTAAACAAGAGACCCAGTACTTC. It is translated as CASSLRRYFKQETQYF.

This sequence joins TRBV19 and TRBJ2-7; tentative D call: TRBD1 (6 bases). The CDR3 spans 16 residues. The V and J ends lost 5 bases and 6 bases respectively, with 23 bases between them. CDR1 is LNHDA and CDR2 is SQIVND in the germline V gene (reference sequence). CDR3 nucleotides: TGTGCCAGTAGTCCAACCAGGACAGAGGGGCATCCCGAGCAGTACTTC. Translation: CASSPTRTEGHPEQYF. The complete variable domain, with remaining parts taken from reference TRBV19 and TRBJ2-7, reads DGGITQSPKYLFRKEGQNVTLSCEQNLNHDAMYWYRQDPGQGLRLIYYSQIVNDFQKGDIAEGYSVSREKKESFPLTVTSAQKNPTAFYLCASSPTRTEGHPEQYFGPGTRLTVT.

The chain combines TRBV11-2 with TRBJ1-1; no firm D call. This CDR3 spans 14 amino acids. With 5 bases removed from V and 3 bases from J, the gap between germline ends came to 13 bases. Germline-derived CDR1 and CDR2 are SGHAT and FQNNGV. CDR3 coding DNA: TGTGCCAGCAGCGAAGACGGCAGTCACACTGAAGCTTTCTTT. The encoded protein is CASSEDGSHTEAFF.

This clone was recorded only once. This chain uses TRBV27 with TRBJ2-3, with 9 bases that match TRBD2. Germline V gives CDR1 MNHEY, CDR2 SMNVEV (reference sequence). This CDR3 region has 15 residues. V gave up 5 bases and J gave up 1 base; unmatched junction bases: 4. This CDR3 is CASSPAGGGTDTQYF. DNA of the CDR3: TGTGCCAGCAGTCCCGCGGGGGGGGGCACAGATACGCAGTATTTT.

This clone has only a few counts. V is TRBV19 and J is TRBJ2-6, with 11 nucleotides matching TRBD1. Germline CDR1 and CDR2: LNHDA and SQIVND (reference sequence). This CDR3 is built from 18 residues. V shed 6 bases, J shed 2 bases, and the junction held 9 bases outside the gene matches. CDR3 in DNA: TGTGCCAGTAGCACCGGGACAGGGGGTCTTCCTGGGGCCAACGTCCTGACTTTC. Protein: CASSTGTGGLPGANVLTF.

V gene TRBV10-1 combines with J gene TRBJ2-5, with D possibly being TRBD2 (7 bases). The CDR3 has 15 residues. Germline loops: CDR1 WNHNN, CDR2 SYGVQD (reference sequence). Trimming took off 2 bases at V and 1 base at J, with 11 bases between the two ends. CDR3 sequence (DNA): TGCGCCAGCAGTGAGCGGGGGGACACCCAAGAGACCCAGTACTTC. Protein: CASSERGDTQETQYF.

The CDR3 reads CASSLPSGGPYEQYF. Here the CDR3 DNA reads TGTGCCAGCAGCTTGCCTAGCGGGGGTCCCTACGAGCAGTACTTC. J is TRBJ2-7 and V is TRBV7-2; 10 nucleotides line up with TRBD2. Trimming cost V 3 bases and J 2 bases; bases outside gene matches: 4. Looked up from germline, CDR1 is SGHTA and CDR2 is FQGNSA. The CDR3 loop spans 15 amino acids. Combining the CDR3 with reference TRBV7-2 and TRBJ2-7 gives the whole variable domain GAGVSQSPSNKVTEKGKDVELRCDPISGHTALYWYRQSLGQGLEFLIYFQGNSAPDKSGLPSDRFSAERTGGSVSTLTIQRTQQEDSAVYLCASSLPSGGPYEQYFGPGTRLTVT.

This clone was seen once. The chain recombines TRBV25-1 with TRBJ2-1, with TRBD2 identical over 14 bases. This CDR3 is 18 amino acids long. J gave up 2 bases and V 3 bases, and 6 bases lay outside the gene matches. CDR1 and CDR2 from the germline V gene are MGHDK and SYGVNS. The CDR3 nucleotides read TGTGCCAGCAGTGACTTGGGACTAGCGGGGGACACCTACAATGAGCAGTTCTTC. Residues: CASSDLGLAGDTYNEQFF.

This clone was seen more than once but under ten times. Sequence at one end of the junction differs from germline and may be a read error. The chain uses TRBV7-7 and TRBJ1-1; D ambiguous. Germline lookup yields CDR1 SSHAT and CDR2 FNYEAQ (reference sequence). The CDR3 sequence is 13 residues long. This CDR3 is CASSATLNTEAFF. The CDR3 DNA sequence: TGTGCTAGCAGCGCGACGTTGAACACTGAAGCTTTCTTT.

The chain recombines TRBV7-3 with TRBJ1-1; possibly TRBD1 for D (6 bases). Germline V gene data show CDR1 as SGHTA and CDR2 as FQGTGA. This CDR3 contains 14 residues. V shed 5 bases and J shed 4 bases, with 14 bases lying between them. This CDR3 is CASSLGGGVTEAFF. DNA of the CDR3: TGTGCCAGCAGCCTAGGGGGAGGGGTCACTGAAGCTTTCTTT.

This chain uses TRBV9 with TRBJ2-5; 14 nucleotides line up with TRBD2. Looked up from germline, CDR1 is SGDLS and CDR2 is YYNGEE. V shed 1 base and J 1 base; nucleotides not matched to a gene: 6. The CDR3 runs to 18 residues. The CDR3 DNA sequence: TGTGCCAGCAGCGTAAGTGGACTAGCGGGGGGAGGCCAAGAGACCCAGTACTTC. Its translation is CASSVSGLAGGGQETQYF.

J is TRBJ2-3 and V is TRBV7-9; 8 positions agree with TRBD1. There are 19 residues in the CDR3. Trimming cost V 1 base and J 4 bases; bases outside gene matches: 16. Germline CDR1 SEHNR, CDR2 FQNEAQ (reference sequence). CDR3 loop: CASSLGDRSIPSVPDTQYF. The CDR3 nucleotides are TGTGCCAGCAGCTTAGGGGACAGGAGCATCCCCTCCGTTCCAGATACGCAGTATTTT.

This clone occurred once. The chain links TRBV25-1 to TRBJ1-2; TRBD1 aligns across 8 bases. Per the germline V gene, CDR1 is MGHDK and CDR2 is SYGVNS. The CDR3 runs to 12 residues. J was trimmed by 4 bases and V by 8 bases; bases with no gene match: 3. The CDR3 DNA follows: TGTGCCAGCCTTGGACAGGGCTATGGCTACACCTTC. It encodes CASLGQGYGYTF.

The chain joins TRBV10-3 to TRBJ2-2; a weak D match, TRBD2 (6 bases). Germline loops: CDR1 ENHRY, CDR2 SYGVKD. Between the trimmed V and J ends, which lost 3 bases and 8 bases, there was a span of 7 bases. The CDR3 contains 12 residues. This chain's CDR3 is CAISDGGGELFF. CDR3 in DNA: TGTGCCATCAGTGACGGGGGAGGGGAGCTGTTTTTT.

The chain carries TRBV19 and TRBJ1-1; D is ambiguous. The V gene's germline CDR1 is LNHDA and CDR2 SQIVND (reference sequence). The CDR3 has 17 amino acids. V was shortened by 5 bases and J by 4 bases, with 23 bases between the two germline ends. The CDR3 loop reads CASSPPGENVRRTEAFF. The CDR3 nucleotides read TGTGCCAGTAGTCCACCCGGGGAGAACGTCAGACGCACTGAAGCTTTCTTT.